The rows below give T cell receptor beta chains drawn from one sample of a study of shared clonotypes between healthy human individuals. Clones were sequenced by immunoSEQ multiplex PCR, and TCRdb holds only the in-frame ones, with some missing. The data show 2 million or so clones, roughly 95% seen once. Specimen: naive CD4+ T cells sorted from blood. The receptors originated from a man between 18 and 35 years old in good health. Each CDR3 is given with its conserved first and last residue. Fields, in order: V gene, J gene, CDR3 protein.

TRBV11-3,TRBJ1-3,CASSLGTENTIYF
TRBV6-4,TRBJ2-5,CASSDSIRWKGDQEETQYF
TRBV10-2,TRBJ2-5,CASSEQQETQYF
TRBV9,TRBJ2-3,CASSVRDGLTDTQYF
TRBV10-3,TRBJ2-7,CAISGLAGSYEQYF
TRBV6-5,TRBJ2-1,CASSQLGLAANEQFF
TRBV9,TRBJ1-3,CASSVASLPLRERNATIYF
TRBV29-1,TRBJ2-7,CSVEDPEGREQYF
TRBV5-4,TRBJ2-2,CASSRDRVNTGELFF
TRBV7-9,TRBJ1-5,CASSLGAPDRRNNQPQHF
TRBV28,TRBJ1-3,CASSLGGTAGNTIYF
TRBV10-1,TRBJ2-7,CASSAVTSLGYEQYF
TRBV27,TRBJ1-5,CASRRLTGVLSNQPQHF
TRBV30,TRBJ1-5,CAWSTAGGTQPQHF
TRBV19,TRBJ2-7,CASSPYRGQYEQYF
TRBV28,TRBJ2-4,CASSLAGDIQYF
TRBV12-5,TRBJ2-5,CASGTDRGKAETQYF
TRBV7-8,TRBJ2-1,CASRLGLAGVGNNEQFF
TRBV7-2,TRBJ2-1,CASTPWGTADNEQFF
TRBV5-6,TRBJ1-4,CASSFRTVTNEKLFF
TRBV5-1,TRBJ1-6,CASSLDRGGSPLHF
TRBV5-4,TRBJ2-1,CASSLGAGAPSYNEQFF
TRBV27,TRBJ1-2,CASSTGDYGYTF
TRBV20-1,TRBJ2-1,CSAAKSNEQFF
TRBV2,TRBJ2-2,CASSERGIGVTGELFF
TRBV6-6,TRBJ1-6,CASSYSGGEGNSPLHF
TRBV2,TRBJ1-2,CASSERGIDYGYTF
TRBV2,TRBJ2-3,CASRPETDTQYF
TRBV7-9,TRBJ2-7,CASSLGAGTGPYEQYF
TRBV6-1,TRBJ2-7,CASSEVYRGRSAYEQYF
TRBV9,TRBJ2-2,CASSVGLAGDASTGELFF
TRBV5-1,TRBJ1-6,CASSLGQGRDNSPLHF